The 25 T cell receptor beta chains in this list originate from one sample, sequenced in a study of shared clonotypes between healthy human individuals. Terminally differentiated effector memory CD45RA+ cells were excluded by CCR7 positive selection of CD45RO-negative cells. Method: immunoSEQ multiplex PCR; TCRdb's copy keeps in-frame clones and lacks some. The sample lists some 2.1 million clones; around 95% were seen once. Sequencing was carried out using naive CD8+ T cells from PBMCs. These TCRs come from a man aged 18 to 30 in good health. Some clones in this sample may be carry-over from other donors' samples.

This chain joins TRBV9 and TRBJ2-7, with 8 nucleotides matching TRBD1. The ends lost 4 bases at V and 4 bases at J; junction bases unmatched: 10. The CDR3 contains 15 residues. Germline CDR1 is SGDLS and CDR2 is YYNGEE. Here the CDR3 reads CASSSTTGAFYEQYF. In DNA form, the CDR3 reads TGTGCCAGCAGCTCGACGACAGGGGCCTTTTACGAGCAGTACTTC.

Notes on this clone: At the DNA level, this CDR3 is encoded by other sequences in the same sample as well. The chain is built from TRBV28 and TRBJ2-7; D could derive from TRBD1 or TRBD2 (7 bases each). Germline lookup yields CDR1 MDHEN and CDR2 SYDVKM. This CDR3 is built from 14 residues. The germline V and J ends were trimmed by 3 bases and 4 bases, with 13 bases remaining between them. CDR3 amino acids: CASSFPGGGYEQYF. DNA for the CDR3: TGTGCCAGCAGTTTCCCAGGGGGAGGGTACGAGCAGTACTTC.

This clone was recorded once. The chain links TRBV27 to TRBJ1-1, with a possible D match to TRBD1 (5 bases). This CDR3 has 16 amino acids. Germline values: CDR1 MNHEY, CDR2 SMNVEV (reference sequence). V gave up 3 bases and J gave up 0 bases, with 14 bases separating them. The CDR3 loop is CASSFSQGELNTEAFF. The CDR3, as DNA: TGTGCCAGCAGTTTCTCGCAGGGTGAACTGAACACTGAAGCTTTCTTT.

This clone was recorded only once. The CDR3 DNA follows: TGTGCCAGCAGTGACTTCGTGGGCACTGAAGCTTTCTTT. It translates to CASSDFVGTEAFF. The chain employs TRBV6-4 and TRBJ1-1; D ambiguous. Trimming cost V 1 base and J 4 bases, with 7 bases left between them. CDR3 size: 13 residues. Per the germline V gene, CDR1 is MRHNA and CDR2 is SNTAGT.

CDR3: CASSSGTVNSPLHF. CDR3 coding DNA: TGTGCCAGCAGTTCCGGGACAGTTAATTCACCCCTCCACTTT. The chain is built from TRBV28 and TRBJ1-6; 7 bases are a match to TRBD1. The germline CDR1 and CDR2 sequences are MDHEN and SYDVKM. This CDR3 region has 14 residues. V lost 4 bases and J lost 6; bases outside the gene matches: 3.

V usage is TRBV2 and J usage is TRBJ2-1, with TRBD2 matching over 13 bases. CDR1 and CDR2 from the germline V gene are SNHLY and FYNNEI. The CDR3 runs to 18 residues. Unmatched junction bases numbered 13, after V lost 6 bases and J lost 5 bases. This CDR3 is CASRDRGLAGEWDNEQFF. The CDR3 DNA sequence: TGTGCCAGCAGAGACAGAGGACTAGCGGGAGAATGGGACAATGAGCAGTTCTTC.

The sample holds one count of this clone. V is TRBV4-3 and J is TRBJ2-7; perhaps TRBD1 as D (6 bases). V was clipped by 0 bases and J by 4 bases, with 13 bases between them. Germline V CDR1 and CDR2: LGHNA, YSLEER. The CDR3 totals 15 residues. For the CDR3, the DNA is TGCGCCAGCAGCCAAGACTCCCTGGGACAATACGAGCAGTACTTC. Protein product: CASSQDSLGQYEQYF.

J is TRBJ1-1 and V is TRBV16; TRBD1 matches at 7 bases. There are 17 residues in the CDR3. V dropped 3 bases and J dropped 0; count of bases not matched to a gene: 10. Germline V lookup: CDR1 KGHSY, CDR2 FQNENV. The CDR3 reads CASSHSRDRIMNTEAFF. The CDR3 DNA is TGTGCCAGCAGCCACTCAAGGGACAGAATCATGAACACTGAAGCTTTCTTT.

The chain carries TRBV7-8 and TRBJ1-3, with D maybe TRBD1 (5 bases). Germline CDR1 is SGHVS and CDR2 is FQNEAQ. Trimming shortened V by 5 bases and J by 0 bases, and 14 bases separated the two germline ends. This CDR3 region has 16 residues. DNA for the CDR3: TGTGCCAGCAGCCCGGGGCCGGGAAGCTCTGGAAACACCATATATTTT. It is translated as CASSPGPGSSGNTIYF.

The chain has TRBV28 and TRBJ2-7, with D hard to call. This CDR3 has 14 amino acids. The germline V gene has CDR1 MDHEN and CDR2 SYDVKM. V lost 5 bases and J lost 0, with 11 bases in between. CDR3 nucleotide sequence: TGTGCCAGCAGTCCCGGACCGAGCTCCTACGAGCAGTACTTC. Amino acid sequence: CASSPGPSSYEQYF.

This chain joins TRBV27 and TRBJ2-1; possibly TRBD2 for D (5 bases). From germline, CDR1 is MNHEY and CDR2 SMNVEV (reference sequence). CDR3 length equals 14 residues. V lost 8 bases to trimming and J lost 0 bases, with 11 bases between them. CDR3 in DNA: TGTGCCAGCGGACTGACCAGCTCCTACAATGAGCAGTTCTTC. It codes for CASGLTSSYNEQFF.

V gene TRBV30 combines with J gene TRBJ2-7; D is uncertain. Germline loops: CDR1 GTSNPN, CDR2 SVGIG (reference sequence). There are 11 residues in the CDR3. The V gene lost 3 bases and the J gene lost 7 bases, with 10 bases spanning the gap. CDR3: CAWRWGLEQYF. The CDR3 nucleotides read TGTGCCTGGAGATGGGGATTGGAGCAGTACTTC.

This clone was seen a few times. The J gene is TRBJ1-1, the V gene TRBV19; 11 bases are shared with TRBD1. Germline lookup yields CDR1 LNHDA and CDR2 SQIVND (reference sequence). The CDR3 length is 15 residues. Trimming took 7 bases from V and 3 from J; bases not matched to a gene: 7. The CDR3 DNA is TGTGCCAGTACCTTGAGGGACAGGGGGTACACTGAAGCTTTCTTT. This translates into CASTLRDRGYTEAFF.

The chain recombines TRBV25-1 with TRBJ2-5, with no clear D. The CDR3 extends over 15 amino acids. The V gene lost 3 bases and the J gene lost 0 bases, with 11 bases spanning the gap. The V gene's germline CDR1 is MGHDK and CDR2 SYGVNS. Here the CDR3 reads CASSDWDGYQETQYF. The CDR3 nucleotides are TGTGCCAGCAGTGATTGGGATGGGTACCAAGAGACCCAGTACTTC.

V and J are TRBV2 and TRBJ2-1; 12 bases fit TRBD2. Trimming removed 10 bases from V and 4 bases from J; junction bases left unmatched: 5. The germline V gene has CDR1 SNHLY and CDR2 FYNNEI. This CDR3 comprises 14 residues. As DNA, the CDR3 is TGTGCCACCGACCTAGCGGGAGGGTACAATGAGCAGTTCTTC. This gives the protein CATDLAGGYNEQFF.

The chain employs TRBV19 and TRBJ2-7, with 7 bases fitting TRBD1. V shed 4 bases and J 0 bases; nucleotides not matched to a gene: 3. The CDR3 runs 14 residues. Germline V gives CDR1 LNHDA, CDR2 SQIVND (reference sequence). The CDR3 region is CASSTWTGSYEQYF. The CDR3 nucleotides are TGTGCCAGTAGTACATGGACAGGCTCCTACGAGCAGTACTTC.

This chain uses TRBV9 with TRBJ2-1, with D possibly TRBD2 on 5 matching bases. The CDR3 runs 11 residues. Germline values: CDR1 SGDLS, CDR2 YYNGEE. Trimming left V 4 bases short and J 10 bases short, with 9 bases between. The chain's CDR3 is CASSSSWEQFF. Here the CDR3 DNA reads TGTGCCAGCAGCTCTAGCTGGGAGCAGTTCTTC. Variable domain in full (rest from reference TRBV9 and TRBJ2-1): DSGVTQTPKHLITATGQRVTLRCSPRSGDLSVYWYQQSLDQGLQFLIQYYNGEERAKGNILERFSAQQFPDLHSELNLSSLELGDSALYFCASSSSWEQFFGPGTRLTVL.

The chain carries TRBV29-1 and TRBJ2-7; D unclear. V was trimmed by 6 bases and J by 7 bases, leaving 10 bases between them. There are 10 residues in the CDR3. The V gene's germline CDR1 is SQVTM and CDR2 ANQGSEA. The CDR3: CSVLLGEQYF. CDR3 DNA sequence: TGCAGCGTCCTTTTGGGAGAGCAGTACTTC.

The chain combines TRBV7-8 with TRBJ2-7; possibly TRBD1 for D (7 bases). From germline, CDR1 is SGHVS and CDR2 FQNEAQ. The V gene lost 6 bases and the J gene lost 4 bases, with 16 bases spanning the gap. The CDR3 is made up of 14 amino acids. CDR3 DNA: TGTGCCAGCAGTCCCTGGGGGGACAGTTACGAGCAGTACTTC. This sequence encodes CASSPWGDSYEQYF. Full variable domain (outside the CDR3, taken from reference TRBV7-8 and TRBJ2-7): GAGVSQSPRYKVAKRGQDVALRCDPISGHVSLFWYQQALGQGPEFLTYFQNEAQLDKSGLPSDRFFAERPEGSVSTLKIQRTQQEDSAVYLCASSPWGDSYEQYFGPGTRLTVT.

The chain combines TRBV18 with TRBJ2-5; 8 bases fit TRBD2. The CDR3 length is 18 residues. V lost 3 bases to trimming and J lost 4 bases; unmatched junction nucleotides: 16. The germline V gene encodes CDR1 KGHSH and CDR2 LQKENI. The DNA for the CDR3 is TGTGCCAGCTCACCCGGATGGGGGACTAGGGACCTCCGAGAGACCCAGTACTTC. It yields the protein CASSPGWGTRDLRETQYF.

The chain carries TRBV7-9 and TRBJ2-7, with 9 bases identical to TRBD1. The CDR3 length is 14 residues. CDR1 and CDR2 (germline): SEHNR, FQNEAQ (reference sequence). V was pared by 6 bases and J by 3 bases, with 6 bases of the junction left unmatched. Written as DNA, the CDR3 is TGTGCCAGCAGAGACCCGGGACAGGGCTACGAGCAGTACTTC. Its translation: CASRDPGQGYEQYF.

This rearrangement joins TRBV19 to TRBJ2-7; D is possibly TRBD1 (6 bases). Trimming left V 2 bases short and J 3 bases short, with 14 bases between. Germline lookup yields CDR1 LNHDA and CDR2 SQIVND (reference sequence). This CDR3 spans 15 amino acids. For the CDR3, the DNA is TGTGCCAGTAGTATATTCCGAGGGGGAAACTACGAGCAGTACTTC. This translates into CASSIFRGGNYEQYF.

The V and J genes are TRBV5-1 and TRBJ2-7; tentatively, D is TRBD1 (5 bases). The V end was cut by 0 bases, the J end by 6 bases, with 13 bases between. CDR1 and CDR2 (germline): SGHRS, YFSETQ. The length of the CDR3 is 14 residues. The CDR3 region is CASSLAGSPVEQYF. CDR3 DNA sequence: TGCGCCAGCAGCTTGGCAGGGTCCCCCGTCGAGCAGTACTTC.

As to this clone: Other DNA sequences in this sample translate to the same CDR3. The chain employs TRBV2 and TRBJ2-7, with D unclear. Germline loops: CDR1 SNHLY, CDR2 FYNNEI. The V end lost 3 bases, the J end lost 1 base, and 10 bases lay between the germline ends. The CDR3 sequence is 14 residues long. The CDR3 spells CASSEARGSYEQYF. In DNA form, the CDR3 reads TGTGCCAGCAGTGAGGCCCGCGGATCCTACGAGCAGTACTTC.

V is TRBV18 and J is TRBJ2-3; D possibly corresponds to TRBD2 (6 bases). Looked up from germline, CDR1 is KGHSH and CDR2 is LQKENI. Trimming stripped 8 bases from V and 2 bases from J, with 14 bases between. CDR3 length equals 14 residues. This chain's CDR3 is CASREPWITDTQYF. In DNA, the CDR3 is TGTGCCAGCCGGGAGCCGTGGATCACAGATACGCAGTATTTT.